Listed here are 19 T cell receptor beta chains from one sample, sequenced in a study of blood T cell repertoires in COVID-19. Sequencing used immunoSEQ multiplex PCR; TCRdb keeps in-frame clones, though not all of them. The sample lists 150,000 to 160,000 clones, nearly 80% occurring once. The sequencing sample was made of peripheral blood. The receptor set was obtained from a man at least 80 years old with acute or convalescent COVID-19.

This clone was seen a handful of times. V is TRBV5-1 and J is TRBJ1-2, with 9 bases matching TRBD1. The CDR3 runs 16 residues. V lost 4 bases, J lost 5 bases, and 12 bases stayed unmatched. CDR1 and CDR2 (germline): SGHRS, YFSETQ. The CDR3 reads CASSPGTGLGGYGYTF. CDR3 sequence (DNA): TGCGCCAGCAGCCCCGGGACAGGGTTAGGGGGATATGGCTACACCTTC.

The V and J genes are TRBV27 and TRBJ2-2, with 8 bases lining up with TRBD1. The CDR3 length is 14 residues. The V gene's germline CDR1 is MNHEY and CDR2 SMNVEV (reference sequence). After removal of 3 bases from V and 6 bases from J, the junction contained 3 bases not matched to a gene. The CDR3 is CASSFQGAPGELFF. Here the CDR3 DNA reads TGTGCCAGCAGTTTCCAGGGGGCGCCCGGGGAGCTGTTTTTT.

This clone was picked up a small number of times. The chain uses TRBV11-2 and TRBJ2-7, with D possibly TRBD2 on 5 matching bases. This CDR3 has 15 amino acids. Trimming removed 0 bases at V and 5 bases at J, with 14 bases between. The V gene's germline CDR1 is SGHAT and CDR2 FQNNGV. The CDR3 region is CASSLDRGLGHEQYF. CDR3 sequence (DNA): TGTGCCAGCAGCTTAGATCGGGGTCTCGGGCACGAGCAGTACTTC. Filled out from reference TRBV11-2 and TRBJ2-7, the complete variable domain reads EAGVAQSPRYKIIEKRQSVAFWCNPISGHATLYWYQQILGQGPKLLIQFQNNGVVDDSQLPKDRFSAERLKGVDSTLKIQPAKLEDSAVYLCASSLDRGLGHEQYFGPGTRLTVT.

The V and J genes are TRBV7-2 and TRBJ1-2, with a weak D call TRBD1 (5 bases). CDR1 is SGHTA and CDR2 is FQGNSA in the germline V gene. This CDR3 is built from 14 residues. V lost 4 bases, J lost 5 bases, and 14 bases lay in between. The CDR3: CASSSRAGGYGYTF. The CDR3 coding sequence is TGTGCCAGCAGCTCGCGGGCCGGGGGGTATGGCTACACCTTC.

The V call is TRBV30, the J call TRBJ1-1; perhaps TRBD1 as D (6 bases). The germline CDR1 and CDR2 sequences are GTSNPN and SVGIG (reference sequence). The germline V and J ends were trimmed by 2 bases and 3 bases, with 13 bases remaining between them. CDR3 length equals 14 residues. In nucleotides, the CDR3 is TGTGCCTGGAGTCGGGGGGCGGGGGACACTGAAGCTTTCTTT. This codes for CAWSRGAGDTEAFF.

This chain's CDR3 is CASRRDNTGELFF. The CDR3 nucleotides read TGTGCCAGCCGCCGAGATAACACCGGGGAGCTGTTTTTT. V gene TRBV12-3 or TRBV12-4 combines with J gene TRBJ2-2; no definite D call. The CDR3 covers 13 residues. V lost 8 bases, J lost 2 bases, and 9 bases lay in between.

This clone was counted between two and nine times. The conserved phenylalanine or tryptophan is not found at the CDR3 terminus, so this likely reflects a read error. It is unclear where the CDR3 begins or ends on the DNA, so no DNA is shown, and the CDR3 is as TCRdb lists it. The chain is built from TRBV6-2 or TRBV6-3 and TRBJ2-3; TRBD2, the D gene given by the table, was not confirmed from the DNA. Per the germline V gene, CDR1 is MNHEY and CDR2 is SVGEGT. The length of the CDR3 is 12 amino acids, counting both ends. CDR3 sequence: CASSSTSGGSFL.

The chain joins TRBV5-1 to TRBJ1-4, with D possibly being TRBD1 (6 bases). The CDR3 is 15 amino acids. Germline-derived CDR1 and CDR2 are SGHRS and YFSETQ. The germline V and J ends were trimmed by 6 bases and 7 bases, with 19 bases remaining between them. In DNA, the CDR3 is TGCGCCAGCACGCCCGCGGGGGGGGCTTTTGAAAAACTGTTTTTT. Amino acid sequence: CASTPAGGAFEKLFF. Full variable domain (remainder filled in from reference TRBV5-1 and TRBJ1-4): KAGVTQTPRYLIKTRGQQVTLSCSPISGHRSVSWYQQTPGQGLQFLFEYFSETQRNKGNFPGRFSGRQFSNSRSEMNVSTLELGDSALYLCASTPAGGAFEKLFFGSGTQLSVL.

The rearrangement links TRBV7-9 to TRBJ2-3, with D perhaps matching TRBD1 (6 bases). Deletions cut 1 base from V and 4 bases from J, with 9 bases between. Germline CDR1 reads SEHNR; CDR2 reads FQNEAQ (reference sequence). This CDR3 comprises 14 residues. The CDR3 bases are TGTGCCAGCAGCTTAGGGGACACTCCAGATACGCAGTATTTT. It is translated as CASSLGDTPDTQYF.

In this sample, this clone turned up once. The gene calls are TRBV11-2 and TRBJ2-7; no definite D call. CDR1 is SGHAT, CDR2 FQNNGV, per germline. The CDR3 extends over 14 amino acids. The germline V and J ends were trimmed by 5 bases and 1 base, with 12 bases remaining between them. The CDR3 loop reads CASSLLLGSYEQYF. CDR3 DNA sequence: TGTGCCAGCAGCCTACTACTTGGTTCCTACGAGCAGTACTTC.

This chain connects TRBV5-1 to TRBJ1-1, with D unclear. Per germline, CDR1 SGHRS and CDR2 YFSETQ. The CDR3 is 14 residues long. V was shortened by 6 bases and J by 0 bases, with 12 bases between the two germline ends. The CDR3 DNA reads as TGCGCCAGCAAGGGAGGGTGGGTGAACACTGAAGCTTTCTTT. This encodes CASKGGWVNTEAFF.

CDR3 nucleotide sequence: TGTGCCAGCAGTAGGGGACTAGCGGGGGAGACCCAGTACTTC. It translates to CASSRGLAGETQYF. The V call is TRBV2, the J call TRBJ2-5; the match to TRBD2 covers 13 bases. Trimming took 5 bases from V and 5 from J; bases not matched to a gene: 2. CDR1 and CDR2 (germline): SNHLY, FYNNEI. This CDR3 contains 14 residues.

This clone was recorded a few times. V and J are TRBV7-2 and TRBJ2-7; a possible D gene is TRBD1 (5 bases). Germline lookup yields CDR1 SGHTA and CDR2 FQGNSA. Trimming stripped 1 base from V and 3 bases from J, with 10 bases between. This CDR3 is 14 amino acids long. The CDR3 DNA reads as TGTGCCAGCAGCTTAGGTGGCAGGGACTACGAGCAGTACTTC. This gives the protein CASSLGGRDYEQYF.

This clone was found a few times. This chain uses TRBV5-1 with TRBJ2-2; 8 positions agree with TRBD1. Looked up from germline, CDR1 is SGHRS and CDR2 is YFSETQ. CDR3 length: 14 amino acids. Unmatched junction bases numbered 6, after V lost 4 bases and J lost 7 bases. The CDR3, as DNA: TGCGCCAGCAGCCGGACAGGGTCTGGCGGGGAGCTGTTTTTT. This gives the protein CASSRTGSGGELFF.

This clone was recorded many times. V and J are TRBV4-1 and TRBJ2-3; D might be TRBD2 (6 bases). From germline, CDR1 is MGHRA and CDR2 YSYEKL. This CDR3 has 13 amino acids. V was pared by 4 bases and J by 6 bases, with 11 bases between. CDR3 in amino acids: CASSPLEGDTQYF. The CDR3 coding sequence is TGCGCCAGCAGCCCCTTGGAGGGCGATACGCAGTATTTT.

The CDR3 loop is CASSYGTGETNEKLFF. The CDR3 coding sequence is TGCGCCAGCAGCTACGGGACAGGGGAGACTAATGAAAAACTGTTTTTT. This chain connects TRBV4-3 to TRBJ1-4; 10 bases are shared with TRBD1. The CDR3 totals 16 residues. The germline V gene encodes CDR1 LGHNA and CDR2 YSLEER. The V and J ends lost 5 bases and 2 bases, in that order; junction bases with no gene match: 5.

The chain links TRBV7-3 to TRBJ1-2; 7 bases align to TRBD1. Germline values: CDR1 SGHTA, CDR2 FQGTGA. This CDR3 is built from 16 residues. The ends lost 5 bases at V and 8 bases at J; junction bases unmatched: 17. The CDR3 is CASSPQTGTPPRGYTF. CDR3 DNA sequence: TGTGCCAGCAGCCCCCAGACAGGGACCCCCCCAAGGGGCTACACCTTC.

The CDR3 bases are TGCGCCAGCAGCCGGACAGAAAGCTCCTACAATGAGCAGTTCTTC. It specifies CASSRTESSYNEQFF. The chain recombines TRBV5-1 with TRBJ2-1, with D maybe TRBD1 (6 bases). This CDR3 has 15 amino acids. Trimming pared 4 bases from V and 0 bases from J, leaving 11 bases between. Germline values: CDR1 SGHRS, CDR2 YFSETQ.

The sample holds one count of this clone. The V gene is TRBV11-3, the J gene TRBJ1-4; 10 nucleotides agree with TRBD1. The CDR3 loop spans 15 amino acids. The J segment lost 8 bases and the V segment lost 1 base, leaving 4 bases of the junction unmatched. CDR1 is SGHNT, CDR2 YENEEA, per germline. As DNA, the CDR3 is TGTGCCAGCAGCTTAGGACAGGGGGCTTGGGAAAAACTGTTTTTT. This codes for CASSLGQGAWEKLFF. Filled out from reference TRBV11-3 and TRBJ1-4, the complete variable domain reads EAGVVQSPRYKIIEKKQPVAFWCNPISGHNTLYWYLQNLGQGPELLIRYENEEAVDDSQLPKDRFSAERLKGVDSTLKIQPAELGDSAVYLCASSLGQGAWEKLFFGSGTQLSVL.